This entry is about one T cell receptor (beta chain). Its antigen is currently unknown. This CDR3 has 14 amino acids. Germline V gene data show CDR1 as DFQATT and CDR2 as SNEGSKA (reference sequence). The data derive from a study of T cells expressing NK-cell markers. On the study more broadly: It was sorted CD3+CD56+NKG2C+, CD3+CD56+NKG2C- and CD3+CD56-NKG2C+ T cells that supplied the TCR beta repertoires. The authors sequenced eight donors, of whom seven were HCMV-seropositive and one was seronegative.

General study results and limits: Roughly 6 donors had dominant NKG2C+ clonotypes that comprised about 1.0-8% of their CD8+ T cells. Expanded NKG2C+ T cell clones had unclear HCMV specificity.

Each CDR3 protein gets one entry in TCRdb, which reprocessed the 5' RACE reads and gives no DNA. The sample has about 260,000 distinct CDR3 sequences. Sequenced material: blood T cells: a sorted CD56 or NKG2C T cell subset, CD4+ or CD8+ T cells, or bulk PBMC T cells (not recorded which). The source of this sequence is a woman aged 18 to 75 in good health. This chain connects TRBV20-1 to TRBJ1-5; the TRBD1 assignment by TCRdb is unverifiable without DNA. The CDR3 here is CSASFRGTNQPQHF.